The text below deals with one T cell receptor (beta chain). The sample originates from a study of T-cell reconstitution after alpha-beta-depleted transplantation in children. V dropped 3 bases and J dropped 0 bases, with 12 bases sitting between them. CDR3 length: 16 residues. Germline CDR1 LGHNA, CDR2 YNFKEQ. This sample's TCRbeta library carried unique molecular identifier barcodes. TCRdb reanalysed the PCR reads using MiXCR and keeps one entry per CDR3 protein. The data contain roughly 610,000 distinct CDR3 sequences, about 11% of them singletons. The source is a human donor who donated a stem cell graft to a child with acute myeloid leukemia. This specimen was PBMCs from the stem cell graft donor, taken from the stem cell graft. The chain recombines TRBV4-2 with TRBJ1-3, with a weak D call TRBD1 (6 bases). The CDR3 coding sequence is TGTGCCAGCAGCCAGGAAGGGGGGTACTCTGGAAACACCATATATTTT. Translation: CASSQEGGYSGNTIYF.